This entry lists 8 T cell receptor beta chains sequenced from one sample in a study of control samples from healthy donors and cancer patients. The repertoire was sequenced with immunoSEQ multiplex PCR; TCRdb's copy has only in-frame clones and lacks some. The sample has 90,000 to 100,000 clones, 75% to 95% seen once; the top ten hold over 3%. The sequenced sample was blood. The receptors stem from a woman under 30 in good health.

V gene TRBV11-3 combines with J gene TRBJ2-7; a possible D gene is TRBD1 (5 bases). The germline V and J ends were trimmed by 1 base and 2 bases, with 9 bases remaining between them. The CDR3 extends over 14 amino acids. Germline V gives CDR1 SGHNT, CDR2 YENEEA. CDR3 in DNA: TGTGCCAGCAGCTTAGCAGGGCAAGCCTACGAGCAGTACTTC. This codes for CASSLAGQAYEQYF. The full variable domain, completed using reference TRBV11-3 and TRBJ2-7, is EAGVVQSPRYKIIEKKQPVAFWCNPISGHNTLYWYLQNLGQGPELLIRYENEEAVDDSQLPKDRFSAERLKGVDSTLKIQPAELGDSAVYLCASSLAGQAYEQYFGPGTRLTVT.

The V call is TRBV5-4, the J call TRBJ2-5, with D maybe TRBD1 (6 bases). The CDR3 contains 14 residues. V was trimmed by 3 bases and J by 5 bases, leaving 14 bases between them. Germline loops: CDR1 SGHNT, CDR2 YYREEE (reference sequence). This CDR3 reads CASSSTGLAETQYF. The CDR3 DNA reads as TGTGCCAGCAGCTCCACAGGGTTAGCGGAGACCCAGTACTTC.

The chain links TRBV18 to TRBJ2-7, with TRBD1 identical over 10 bases. The CDR3 consists of 14 residues. With 2 bases clipped from V and 3 bases from J, the junction kept 1 base outside the gene matches. The germline V gene has CDR1 KGHSH and CDR2 LQKENI. In DNA form, the CDR3 reads TGTGCCAGCTCACCAGGGACAGGGGACTACGAGCAGTACTTC. Residues: CASSPGTGDYEQYF.

The sample holds one count of this clone. The V and J genes are TRBV18 and TRBJ2-5; 7 bases fit TRBD1. In germline, CDR1 is KGHSH, CDR2 LQKENI. The CDR3 covers 15 residues. J lost 5 bases, V lost 2 bases, and 8 bases had no gene match. CDR3 amino acids: CASSPGTAGGETQYF. The CDR3 bases are TGTGCCAGCTCACCAGGGACAGCCGGTGGGGAGACCCAGTACTTC. Supplemented by reference TRBV18 and TRBJ2-5, the full variable domain reads NAGVMQNPRHLVRRRGQEARLRCSPMKGHSHVYWYRQLPEEGLKFMVYLQKENIIDESGMPKERFSAEFPKEGPSILRIQQVVRGDSAAYFCASSPGTAGGETQYFGPGTRLLVL.

This chain connects TRBV6-5 to TRBJ1-1, with D unclear. Germline values: CDR1 MNHEY, CDR2 SVGAGI. This CDR3 is built from 12 residues. The germline V and J ends were trimmed by 6 bases and 8 bases, with 13 bases remaining between them. DNA for the CDR3: TGTGCCAGCAGGACCGGAGTGGGCGAAGCTTTCTTT. It yields the protein CASRTGVGEAFF.

The chain joins TRBV2 to TRBJ2-7, with D possibly matching TRBD1 (6 bases). The length of the CDR3 is 14 residues. Germline V gene data show CDR1 as SNHLY and CDR2 as FYNNEI. Trimming removed 2 bases at V and 3 bases at J, with 11 bases between. The CDR3 region is CASSENRALYEQYF. The CDR3 nucleotides are TGTGCCAGCAGTGAAAACAGGGCCCTCTACGAGCAGTACTTC.

CDR3 sequence reads: CASSPITGQGRNTIYF. Written as DNA, the CDR3 is TGTGCCAGCTCACCAATAACGGGACAGGGGAGAAACACCATATATTTT. The chain is built from TRBV18 and TRBJ1-3; TRBD1 matches at 10 bases. J lost 5 bases, V lost 2 bases, and 6 bases had no gene match. This CDR3 has 16 residues. The germline V gene encodes CDR1 KGHSH and CDR2 LQKENI.

The chain couples TRBV19 to TRBJ1-4; no clear D gene. Trimming cost V 1 base and J 8 bases, with 11 bases left between them. This CDR3 contains 14 residues. CDR1 LNHDA and CDR2 SQIVND come from the germline V gene (reference sequence). The CDR3 loop reads CASSIGDLPEKLFF. CDR3 coding DNA: TGTGCCAGTAGTATAGGCGACCTTCCGGAAAAACTGTTTTTT.